Listed below are T cell receptor beta chains from one sample, sequenced in a study of shared clonotypes between healthy human individuals. Only in-frame clones appear in the TCRdb table, and some are missing; sequencing was by immunoSEQ multiplex PCR. The table includes just over 2,000,000 clones, 90% to 95% detected once. Sequencing was done on a sample of naive CD4+ T cells sorted from blood. These receptor sequences come from a man between 18 and 29 years old in good health. CDR3s include the opening cysteine and the closing phenylalanine or tryptophan. Fields, in order: D gene, J gene, V gene, clone size, CDR3 protein, CDR3 DNA. A D gene is named only where the DNA matches it firmly. Size values are once, few and many counts, or a class for expanded clones, and some rows have none.

d_gene: .
j_gene: TRBJ1-1
v_gene: TRBV7-9
abundance: .
CDR3aa: CASSAGLPTEAFF
CDR3nt: TGTGCCAGCAGCGCAGGATTGCCCACTGAAGCTTTCTTT

d_gene: TRBD1
j_gene: TRBJ2-1
v_gene: TRBV30
abundance: .
CDR3aa: CAWSPGQGAWNEQFF
CDR3nt: TGTGCCTGGAGTCCAGGACAGGGGGCGTGGAATGAGCAGTTCTTC

d_gene: .
j_gene: TRBJ2-7
v_gene: TRBV10-3
abundance: .
CDR3aa: CAISESGRGNSYEQYF
CDR3nt: TGTGCCATCAGTGAGTCGGGCCGGGGAAACTCCTACGAGCAGTACTTC

d_gene: .
j_gene: TRBJ1-6
v_gene: TRBV5-1
abundance: .
CDR3aa: CASSLGYRENSPLHF
CDR3nt: TGCGCCAGCAGCTTGGGGTACAGGGAGAATTCACCCCTCCACTTT

d_gene: TRBD1
j_gene: TRBJ1-2
v_gene: TRBV5-6
abundance: .
CDR3aa: CASSLEQGDYGYTF
CDR3nt: TGTGCCAGCAGCTTGGAACAGGGGGACTATGGCTACACCTTC

d_gene: .
j_gene: TRBJ2-7
v_gene: TRBV7-2
abundance: .
CDR3aa: CASSRDYSSYEQYF
CDR3nt: TGTGCCAGCAGCCGAGACTATTCCTCCTACGAGCAGTACTTC

d_gene: TRBD2
j_gene: TRBJ2-7
v_gene: TRBV5-1
abundance: .
CDR3aa: CASSSNLAGAYEQYF
CDR3nt: TGCGCCAGCAGCTCGAATTTAGCGGGAGCCTACGAGCAGTACTTC

d_gene: .
j_gene: TRBJ1-4
v_gene: TRBV6-4
abundance: .
CDR3aa: CASAYRRNEKLFF
CDR3nt: TGTGCCAGCGCGTATAGGAGGAATGAAAAACTGTTTTTT

d_gene: TRBD1
j_gene: TRBJ1-6
v_gene: TRBV19
abundance: .
CDR3aa: CASSSSTGGDNSPLHF
CDR3nt: TGTGCCAGTAGTTCGTCGACAGGGGGAGATAATTCACCCCTCCACTTT

d_gene: .
j_gene: TRBJ2-1
v_gene: TRBV30
abundance: .
CDR3aa: CAWRAPHNEQFF
CDR3nt: TGTGCCTGGAGGGCCCCCCACAATGAGCAGTTCTTC

d_gene: TRBD1
j_gene: TRBJ1-5
v_gene: TRBV27
abundance: few
CDR3aa: CASSRTGAYQPQHF
CDR3nt: TGTGCCAGCAGCAGGACAGGGGCATATCAGCCCCAGCATTTT

d_gene: .
j_gene: TRBJ1-1
v_gene: TRBV7-9
abundance: .
CDR3aa: CASSLRQANTEAFF
CDR3nt: TGTGCCAGCAGCTTAAGACAGGCGAACACTGAAGCTTTCTTT

d_gene: TRBD1
j_gene: TRBJ2-7
v_gene: TRBV7-9
abundance: .
CDR3aa: CASSLRTGASYEQYF
CDR3nt: TGTGCCAGCAGCTTAAGGACAGGGGCCTCCTACGAGCAGTACTTC

d_gene: TRBD1
j_gene: TRBJ1-2
v_gene: TRBV29-1
abundance: .
CDR3aa: CSASSTGDGYGYTF
CDR3nt: TGCAGCGCATCCTCAACAGGGGACGGCTATGGCTACACCTTC

d_gene: TRBD1
j_gene: TRBJ2-4
v_gene: TRBV28
abundance: .
CDR3aa: CASSLSGQGDIQYF
CDR3nt: TGTGCCAGCAGTTTATCCGGACAGGGAGACATTCAGTACTTC

d_gene: TRBD2
j_gene: TRBJ2-2
v_gene: TRBV11-2
abundance: .
CDR3aa: CASSDIAGVVTGELFF
CDR3nt: TGTGCCAGCAGTGATATAGCGGGAGTGGTCACCGGGGAGCTGTTTTTT

d_gene: .
j_gene: TRBJ2-4
v_gene: TRBV13
abundance: .
CDR3aa: CASSSHGIQYF
CDR3nt: TGTGCCAGCAGCTCCCACGGAATTCAGTACTTC

d_gene: TRBD2
j_gene: TRBJ2-5
v_gene: TRBV5-4
abundance: .
CDR3aa: CASRTGLADIQETQYF
CDR3nt: TGTGCCAGCAGAACGGGACTAGCGGACATTCAGGAGACCCAGTACTTC

d_gene: .
j_gene: TRBJ2-1
v_gene: TRBV19
abundance: .
CDR3aa: CAPSDEQFF
CDR3nt: TGTGCCCCCAGTGATGAGCAGTTCTTC

d_gene: TRBD2
j_gene: TRBJ2-7
v_gene: TRBV7-2
abundance: .
CDR3aa: CASSSLAGYYEQYF
CDR3nt: TGTGCCAGCAGCTCCTTAGCGGGATACTACGAGCAGTACTTC

d_gene: .
j_gene: TRBJ1-4
v_gene: TRBV30
abundance: .
CDR3aa: CAWSVGRTATNEKLFF
CDR3nt: TGTGCCTGGAGTGTAGGCAGGACTGCAACTAATGAAAAACTGTTTTTT

d_gene: .
j_gene: TRBJ1-1
v_gene: TRBV10-3
abundance: .
CDR3aa: CAISESGGWNTEAFF
CDR3nt: TGTGCCATCAGTGAGTCGGGGGGCTGGAACACTGAAGCTTTCTTT

d_gene: TRBD2
j_gene: TRBJ2-2
v_gene: TRBV11-2
abundance: .
CDR3aa: CASSLDRAGGLAGELFF
CDR3nt: TGTGCCAGCAGCTTAGATCGGGCGGGAGGGTTGGCCGGGGAGCTGTTTTTT

d_gene: TRBD1
j_gene: TRBJ1-1
v_gene: TRBV5-6
abundance: .
CDR3aa: CASSLKGKPLQGKDTEAFF
CDR3nt: TGTGCCAGCAGCTTGAAAGGGAAGCCCCTACAGGGGAAGGACACTGAAGCTTTCTTT